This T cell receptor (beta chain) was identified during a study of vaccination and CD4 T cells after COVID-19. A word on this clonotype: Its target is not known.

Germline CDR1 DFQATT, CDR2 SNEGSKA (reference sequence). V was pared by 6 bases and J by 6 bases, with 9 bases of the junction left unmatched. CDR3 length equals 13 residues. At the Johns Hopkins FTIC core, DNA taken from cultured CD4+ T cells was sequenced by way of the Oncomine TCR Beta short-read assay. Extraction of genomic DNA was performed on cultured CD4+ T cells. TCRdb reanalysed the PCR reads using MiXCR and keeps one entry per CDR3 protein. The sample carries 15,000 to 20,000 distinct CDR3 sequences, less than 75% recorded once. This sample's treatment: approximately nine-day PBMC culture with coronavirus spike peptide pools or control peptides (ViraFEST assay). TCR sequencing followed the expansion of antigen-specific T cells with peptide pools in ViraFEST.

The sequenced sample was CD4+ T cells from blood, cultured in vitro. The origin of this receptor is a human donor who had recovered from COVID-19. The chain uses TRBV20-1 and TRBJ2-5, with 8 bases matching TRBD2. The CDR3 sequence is CSAHGTRTQTQYF. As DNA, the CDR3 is TGCAGTGCGCACGGGACTAGAACTCAGACCCAGTACTTC.